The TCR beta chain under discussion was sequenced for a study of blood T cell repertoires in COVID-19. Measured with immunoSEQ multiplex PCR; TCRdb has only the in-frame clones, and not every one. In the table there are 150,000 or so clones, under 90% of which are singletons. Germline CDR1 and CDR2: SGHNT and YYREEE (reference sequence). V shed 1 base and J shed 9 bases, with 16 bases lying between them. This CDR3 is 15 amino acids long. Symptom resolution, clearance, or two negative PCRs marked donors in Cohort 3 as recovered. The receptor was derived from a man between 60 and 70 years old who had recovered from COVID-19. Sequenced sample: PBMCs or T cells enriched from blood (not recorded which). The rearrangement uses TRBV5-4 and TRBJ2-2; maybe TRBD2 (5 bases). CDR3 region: CASSLPGGGMRELFF. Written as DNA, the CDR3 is TGTGCCAGCAGCTTGCCAGGAGGTGGGATGAGGGAGCTGTTTTTT.